This T cell receptor beta chain was obtained from a study of T cell changes during pregnancy in multiple sclerosis. The CDR3 length is 14 residues. The V end lost 0 bases, the J end lost 7 bases, and 10 bases lay between the germline ends. Germline-derived CDR1 and CDR2 are SGHKS and YYEKEE (reference sequence). TCRdb keeps only in-frame clones here, not all; method: immunoSEQ multiplex PCR. The sample contains 70,000 to 95,000 clones, around 90% of which appear only once. Sequences were derived from peripheral blood, sampled in the second trimester of pregnancy. The J gene is TRBJ2-2, the V gene TRBV5-5; D gene ambiguous. The origin of this receptor is a female donor in good health, enrolled as a control in a pregnancy study. CDR3 sequence: CASSLASTIGELFF. For the CDR3, the DNA is TGTGCCAGCAGCTTGGCCAGTACGATCGGGGAGCTGTTTTTT.